The next 29 T cell receptor beta chains were all read from a single sample in a study of radiotherapy plus CTLA-4 blockade in lung cancer. The repertoire was sequenced with immunoSEQ multiplex PCR; TCRdb's copy has only in-frame clones and lacks some. The table lists 90,000 to 150,000 clones, around 75% of them singletons. This sample comprised peripheral blood, obtained from a patient treated with radiotherapy plus ipilimumab. The receptors were gathered from a human donor with non-small cell lung cancer who had a partial response to radiotherapy plus ipilimumab.

The chain uses TRBV2 and TRBJ2-3; 9 nucleotides agree with TRBD1. V lost 8 bases, J lost 2 bases, and 5 bases stayed unmatched. Looked up from germline, CDR1 is SNHLY and CDR2 is FYNNEI. The CDR3 length is 14 residues. CDR3 bases: TGTGCCAGCGGAAGGGACAGGGTCACAGATACGCAGTATTTT. As protein: CASGRDRVTDTQYF.

The chain combines TRBV7-2 with TRBJ1-1; maybe TRBD1 (5 bases). CDR3 length: 15 amino acids. The germline gives CDR1 SGHTA, CDR2 FQGNSA. The V and J ends lost 4 bases and 5 bases respectively, with 17 bases between them. The CDR3 here is CASSSRVLLATEAFF. CDR3 DNA sequence: TGTGCCAGCAGCTCCAGGGTCCTGTTGGCAACTGAAGCTTTCTTT.

Remarks on this clone: Other DNA sequences in the same sample also yield this CDR3. V gene TRBV28 combines with J gene TRBJ2-7; a weak D match, TRBD1 (6 bases). Germline V gene data show CDR1 as MDHEN and CDR2 as SYDVKM. The CDR3 sequence is 15 residues long. Trimming left V 5 bases short and J 5 bases short, with 19 bases between. The CDR3 is CASSLDRSVAHEQYV. DNA for the CDR3: TGTGCCAGCAGTCTCGACAGGTCGGTCGCCCACGAGCAGTACGTC.

This clone was seen a handful of times. This chain uses TRBV9 with TRBJ2-2; D is possibly TRBD1 (5 bases). The CDR3 is made up of 14 amino acids. CDR1 and CDR2 from the germline V gene are SGDLS and YYNGEE. Deletions cut 2 bases from V and 1 base from J, with 6 bases between. The CDR3 loop is CASSVTGNTGELFF. Written as DNA, the CDR3 is TGTGCCAGCAGCGTTACAGGGAACACCGGGGAGCTGTTTTTT.

CDR3 loop: CASSRAGQGLPLEQFF. The DNA for the CDR3 is TGTGCCAGCAGCCGGGCGGGACAGGGCCTCCCTCTGGAGCAGTTCTTC. The chain has TRBV7-8 and TRBJ2-1; TRBD1 aligns across 9 bases. The germline V gene has CDR1 SGHVS and CDR2 FQNEAQ. With 5 bases clipped from V and 10 bases from J, the junction kept 15 bases outside the gene matches. CDR3 length: 16 amino acids.

DNA for the CDR3: TGTGCCAGCTCATGGACCGAAGGGGGCAGGAGCAATCAGCCCCAGCATTTT. It yields the protein CASSWTEGGRSNQPQHF. The V gene is TRBV18, the J gene TRBJ1-5; the match to TRBD1 covers 7 bases. V lost 5 bases and J lost 1; bases outside the gene matches: 11. Per the germline V gene, CDR1 is KGHSH and CDR2 is LQKENI. This CDR3 has 17 residues. Based on the CDR3 plus reference TRBV18 and TRBJ1-5, the full variable domain is NAGVMQNPRHLVRRRGQEARLRCSPMKGHSHVYWYRQLPEEGLKFMVYLQKENIIDESGMPKERFSAEFPKEGPSILRIQQVVRGDSAAYFCASSWTEGGRSNQPQHFGDGTRLSIL.

This clone has just a few counts. This rearrangement joins TRBV10-3 to TRBJ2-7; 11 bases are a match to TRBD2. Germline CDR1 is ENHRY and CDR2 is SYGVKD. With 4 bases clipped from V and 6 bases from J, the junction kept 11 bases outside the gene matches. This CDR3 comprises 16 residues. CDR3 bases: TGTGCCATCAGTGCGGCGGAGACTAGCGGGACGGTCGAGCAGTACGTC. It yields the protein CAISAAETSGTVEQYV.

The chain employs TRBV19 and TRBJ2-2; 8 nucleotides match TRBD2. The CDR3 consists of 15 residues. Losses at the gene ends were 4 bases for V and 6 bases for J; bases not matched to a gene: 7. The germline V gene has CDR1 LNHDA and CDR2 SQIVND (reference sequence). This CDR3 is CASSTLAGGAGELFF. CDR3 DNA sequence: TGTGCCAGTAGTACTCTTGCGGGGGGTGCCGGGGAGCTGTTTTTT.

The genes are TRBV28 and TRBJ1-4; D is uncertain. Germline V gene data show CDR1 as MDHEN and CDR2 as SYDVKM. The CDR3 covers 14 residues. V lost 7 bases and J 5 bases, leaving 14 bases between the germline ends. The CDR3 nucleotides are TGTGCCAGCATTAGAGCCGGACTAAATGAAAAACTGTTTTTT. The encoded protein is CASIRAGLNEKLFF.

The genes are TRBV7-2 and TRBJ1-2; 9 bases are shared with TRBD1. The V and J ends lost 5 bases and 8 bases, in that order; junction bases with no gene match: 9. Germline V gives CDR1 SGHTA, CDR2 FQGNSA. The CDR3 runs to 14 residues. CDR3: CASSLDRGPGGYTF. Here the CDR3 DNA reads TGTGCCAGCAGCCTGGACAGGGGTCCGGGCGGCTACACCTTC.

The gene calls are TRBV18 and TRBJ1-3; 8 bases match TRBD1. This CDR3 contains 14 residues. CDR1 is KGHSH, CDR2 LQKENI, per germline. Unmatched junction bases numbered 1, after V lost 6 bases and J lost 0 bases. DNA of the CDR3: TGTGCCAGCTCGACAGGGGTCTCTGGAAACACCATATATTTT. Residues: CASSTGVSGNTIYF.

This clone was seen ten or more times. The V call is TRBV28, the J call TRBJ2-1; perhaps TRBD1 as D (5 bases). CDR3 length: 16 residues. In germline, CDR1 is MDHEN, CDR2 SYDVKM. V was clipped by 2 bases and J by 4 bases, with 15 bases between them. This CDR3 reads CASSLVQGKGYNEQFF. The CDR3 nucleotides read TGTGCCAGCAGTTTAGTCCAGGGAAAGGGTTACAATGAGCAGTTCTTC.

This rearrangement joins TRBV10-3 to TRBJ2-7; 8 bases agree with TRBD2. With V trimmed by 10 bases and J by 3 bases, 14 bases remained unmatched. This CDR3 is built from 15 residues. Germline V CDR1 and CDR2: ENHRY, SYGVKD. The CDR3 bases are TGTGCCACCCGAGGGTTAACTAGCGGACTCTACGAGCAGTACTTC. Amino acids: CATRGLTSGLYEQYF.

This sequence joins TRBV9 and TRBJ2-2; 8 nucleotides line up with TRBD1. This CDR3 contains 16 residues. The germline V gene encodes CDR1 SGDLS and CDR2 YYNGEE. V lost 0 bases and J lost 6; bases outside the gene matches: 7. Written as DNA, the CDR3 is TGTGCCAGCAGCGTAGGGACAGGGAGAATTGCCGGGGAGCTGTTTTTT. This sequence encodes CASSVGTGRIAGELFF.

The chain couples TRBV6-5 to TRBJ2-7; 8 bases match TRBD2. Germline CDR1 MNHEY, CDR2 SVGAGI. Trimming cost V 6 bases and J 3 bases; bases outside gene matches: 10. The CDR3 consists of 15 residues. The CDR3 nucleotides read TGTGCCAGCAGCCAAACCGGGACTAGAGGCTACGAGCAGTACTTC. This translates into CASSQTGTRGYEQYF.

This clone has more than one count but fewer than ten. The chain links TRBV19 to TRBJ2-5, with 9 positions matching TRBD1. Per germline, CDR1 LNHDA and CDR2 SQIVND (reference sequence). CDR3 length: 15 amino acids. With 3 bases clipped from V and 4 bases from J, the junction kept 6 bases outside the gene matches. The CDR3 nucleotides read TGTGCCAGTAGTATTGGGACAGGGAAAAGAGAGACCCAGTACTTC. The encoded protein is CASSIGTGKRETQYF. The whole variable domain, filled in from reference TRBV19 and TRBJ2-5, reads DGGITQSPKYLFRKEGQNVTLSCEQNLNHDAMYWYRQDPGQGLRLIYYSQIVNDFQKGDIAEGYSVSREKKESFPLTVTSAQKNPTAFYLCASSIGTGKRETQYFGPGTRLLVL.

The rearrangement links TRBV29-1 to TRBJ2-2; D gene ambiguous. The V end lost 2 bases, the J end lost 4 bases, and 8 bases lay between the germline ends. The CDR3 runs 13 residues. In germline, CDR1 is SQVTM, CDR2 ANQGSEA. The CDR3 DNA reads as TGCAGCGTTGAACGGCAGGCCACCGGGGAGCTGTTTTTT. Protein product: CSVERQATGELFF.

On this clone itself: The junction shows a germline mismatch at one end, possibly a read error. The same CDR3 arises from other DNA sequences in this sample as well. The CDR3 DNA is TGTGCTAGTAGAGCCACGGGGTCCTCCTACAATGAGCAGTTCTTC. Protein sequence: CASRATGSSYNEQFF. This chain links TRBV19 with TRBJ2-1; D might be TRBD2 (5 bases). Germline assignment: CDR1 LNHDA and CDR2 SQIVND (reference sequence). CDR3 length: 15 amino acids.

The rearrangement links TRBV19 to TRBJ2-1, with 9 bases that match TRBD2. This CDR3 has 14 amino acids. V lost 4 bases to trimming and J lost 4 bases; unmatched junction nucleotides: 2. Germline lookup yields CDR1 LNHDA and CDR2 SQIVND (reference sequence). Here the CDR3 DNA reads TGTGCCAGTAGTAATCTAGCGGGGTACAATGAGCAGTTCTTC. This translates into CASSNLAGYNEQFF.

This clone has a single count. The chain employs TRBV27 and TRBJ2-7; 7 bases are shared with TRBD1. With V trimmed by 5 bases and J by 0 bases, 13 bases remained unmatched. This CDR3 contains 17 residues. The germline CDR1 and CDR2 sequences are MNHEY and SMNVEV (reference sequence). The CDR3 here is CASSPLMGRGSSYEQYF. CDR3 nucleotides: TGTGCCAGCAGTCCTTTGATGGGCAGGGGGAGCTCCTACGAGCAGTACTTC.

V gene TRBV6-1 combines with J gene TRBJ1-2; D is perhaps TRBD1 (5 bases). Trimming took 1 base from V and 2 from J, leaving 11 bases between them. Germline CDR1 and CDR2: MNHNS and SASEGT. The CDR3 contains 15 residues. The CDR3 DNA reads as TGTGCCAGCAGTGAAGACGGCAGGGTGAACTATGGCTACACCTTC. Its translation is CASSEDGRVNYGYTF.

The chain combines TRBV5-1 with TRBJ2-3; TRBD2 matches 7 bases. The CDR3 has 15 amino acids. Trimming removed 4 bases from V and 1 base from J; junction bases left unmatched: 6. Germline V gene data show CDR1 as SGHRS and CDR2 as YFSETQ. CDR3 loop: CASSQSSGRTDTQYF. CDR3 nucleotides: TGCGCCAGCAGCCAAAGTAGCGGGCGCACAGATACGCAGTATTTT.

The chain is built from TRBV7-2 and TRBJ1-2; D gene ambiguous. Germline assignment: CDR1 SGHTA and CDR2 FQGNSA. The V gene lost 5 bases and the J gene lost 5 bases, with 12 bases spanning the gap. This CDR3 spans 13 amino acids. DNA for the CDR3: TGTGCCAGCAGCCCCGGTACAGTTTATGGCTACACCTTC. Translating it yields CASSPGTVYGYTF.

V is TRBV19 and J is TRBJ2-3; 7 bases fit TRBD1. Germline V CDR1 and CDR2: LNHDA, SQIVND (reference sequence). The CDR3 consists of 15 residues. V lost 3 bases, J lost 0 bases, and 3 bases stayed unmatched. The CDR3 sequence: CASSIGQASTDTQYF. CDR3 sequence (DNA): TGTGCCAGTAGTATCGGACAGGCGAGCACAGATACGCAGTATTTT.

Notes on this clone: The sample holds other DNA sequences that translate to the same CDR3. The chain carries TRBV7-9 and TRBJ2-3; 8 bases are a match to TRBD1. V trimming: 5 bases; J trimming: 3 bases; junction bases outside the gene matches: 4. The length of the CDR3 is 14 residues. The V gene's germline CDR1 is SEHNR and CDR2 FQNEAQ (reference sequence). The DNA of the CDR3 is TGTGCCAGCAGCCCAGGACAGGGAACAGATACGCAGTATTTT. It translates to CASSPGQGTDTQYF.

CDR3 region: CASSEWGGNEQFF. The CDR3 coding sequence is TGTGCCAGCAGTGAGTGGGGGGGAAATGAGCAGTTCTTC. The genes are TRBV6-4 and TRBJ2-1; 7 positions match TRBD2. The CDR3 runs 13 residues. CDR1 and CDR2 (germline): MRHNA, SNTAGT. V gave up 3 bases and J gave up 7 bases; unmatched junction bases: 3.

The CDR3 loop is CASSLSGAETQYF. Here the CDR3 DNA reads TGTGCCAGCAGCTTATCGGGTGCCGAGACCCAGTACTTC. The chain joins TRBV11-2 to TRBJ2-5; D call uncertain. The CDR3 totals 13 residues. From germline, CDR1 is SGHAT and CDR2 FQNNGV. Trimming removed 2 bases from V and 5 bases from J, with 9 bases in between.

This clone has more than one count but fewer than ten. The chain links TRBV28 to TRBJ1-4; TRBD1 might be the D (5 bases). Germline V lookup: CDR1 MDHEN, CDR2 SYDVKM. The germline V and J ends were trimmed by 5 bases and 8 bases, with 9 bases remaining between them. The CDR3 runs 12 residues. The CDR3 bases are TGTGCCAGCAGTGCAGGGTTCGAAAAACTGTTTTTT. Translation: CASSAGFEKLFF.

The chain links TRBV6-5 to TRBJ1-1; 7 positions match TRBD1. Germline lookup yields CDR1 MNHEY and CDR2 SVGAGI. J lost 4 bases, V lost 0 bases, and 2 bases had no gene match. This CDR3 region has 14 residues. The CDR3 spells CASSYSGGITEAFF. The CDR3 nucleotides are TGTGCCAGCAGTTACTCAGGGGGCATCACTGAAGCTTTCTTT.